Listed below are T cell receptor beta chains from one sample, sequenced in a study of cytomegalovirus exposure and HLA in healthy donors. TCRdb keeps only in-frame clones here, not all; method: immunoSEQ multiplex PCR. The sample includes around 160,000 clones, about 71% seen only once; the top ten take 1.4% to 1.5%. The sequencing input was PBMCs. These receptors were collected from a man aged 50-60 years in good health and CMV-seronegative. Both conserved end residues are part of each CDR3. The D gene is left open where the match is weak. Size values are once, few and many counts, or a class for expanded clones, and some rows have none.

TRBJ2-6	-	few	TRBV6-1	TGTGCCAGCAAGAGGGAAACTGGGGCCAACGTCCTGACTTTC	CASKRETGANVLTF
TRBJ1-5	-	-	TRBV15	TGTGCCACCAGCCCCCGTGGGGGGAGGCCCCAGCATTTT	CATSPRGGRPQHF
TRBJ1-1	TRBD1	-	TRBV6-5	TGTGCCAGCAGGACAGGGAGACTCGACACTGAAGCTTTCTTT	CASRTGRLDTEAFF
TRBJ1-6	TRBD1	once	TRBV5-1	TGCGCCAGCAGCCTGACAGGGGTTGATTCACCCCTCCACTTT	CASSLTGVDSPLHF
TRBJ2-3	-	-	TRBV7-7	TGTGCTAGCAGCACAGACGGCACTGATACGCAGTATTTT	CASSTDGTDTQYF
TRBJ2-7	-	-	TRBV10-1	TGCGCCAGCCGGATTGGATTAGAGGGCGAGCAGTACTTC	CASRIGLEGEQYF
TRBJ1-4	TRBD1	-	TRBV7-9	TGTGCCAGCAGCTTAGGAGACAGGGGGACCTTTGGTGAAAAACTGTTTTTT	CASSLGDRGTFGEKLFF
TRBJ1-5	-	-	TRBV5-1	TGCGCCAGCAGCTCAGGGTCTGGCAATCAGCCCCAGCATTTT	CASSSGSGNQPQHF
TRBJ1-2	TRBD1	-	TRBV10-1	TGCGCCAGCATTTCCGGGACAGGGGACTATGGCTACACCTTC	CASISGTGDYGYTF
TRBJ1-2	-	-	TRBV6-1	TGTGCCAGCAGCCCCAGTGGGGGCGGCTATGGCTACACCTTC	CASSPSGGGYGYTF
TRBJ2-5	TRBD2	once	TRBV5-4	TGTGCCAGCAGCTTGGAAACAGCGGGGAGAGAGACCCAGTACTTC	CASSLETAGRETQYF
TRBJ2-3	TRBD2	-	TRBV7-2	TGTGCCAGCAGCTTAGGGTCTAGCGGGGGTATCACGCAGTATTTT	CASSLGSSGGITQYF
TRBJ2-2	TRBD1	-	TRBV19	TGTGCCAGTAGTATAGCGGGGACAGGGGGCACCGGGGAGCTGTTTTTT	CASSIAGTGGTGELFF
TRBJ1-2	TRBD1	-	TRBV7-9	TGTGCCAGCAGCTTTGGACAGGGGGTTGGCTACACCTTC	CASSFGQGVGYTF
TRBJ2-7	TRBD1	-	TRBV6-5	TGTGCCAGCAGTTACACCACCGGACAGGGGTACGAGCAGTACTTC	CASSYTTGQGYEQYF
TRBJ2-7	TRBD1	-	TRBV2	TGTGCCAGCAGTGAAGCAGGGACAGGGGCATCCGAGCAGTACTTC	CASSEAGTGASEQYF
TRBJ2-6	-	few	TRBV29-1	TGCAGCGTTGATCAGGGGTCGTACTCTGGGGCCAACGTCCTGACTTTC	CSVDQGSYSGANVLTF
TRBJ1-5	-	-	TRBV15	TGTGCCACCAGCAGAGATTTAAGTCGGGTATTAGGACAGAATCAGCCCCAGCATTTT	CATSRDLSRVLGQNQPQHF
TRBJ2-3	TRBD1	-	TRBV5-1	TGCGCCAGCAGCTCCTGGACAGGGAAGGGGACAGATACGCAGTATTTT	CASSSWTGKGTDTQYF
TRBJ2-2	-	-	TRBV18	TGTGCCAGCTCACCGCGGATCCAGAACACCGGGGAGCTGTTTTTT	CASSPRIQNTGELFF
TRBJ2-2	TRBD1	once	TRBV9	TGTGCCAGCAGCCCTTTAGGGACAGAAGTCAGCGGGGAGCTGTTTTTT	CASSPLGTEVSGELFF
TRBJ1-5	TRBD1	-	TRBV5-1	TGCGCCAGCAGCTTAGGCAGCGACACAGGGGCCAGCAATCAGCCCCAGCATTTT	CASSLGSDTGASNQPQHF
TRBJ2-1	-	-	TRBV6-1	TGTGCCAGCAGTAGGGCGGGGAGCTCCTACAATGAGCAGTTCTTC	CASSRAGSSYNEQFF
TRBJ2-7	-	-	TRBV7-8	TGTGCCAGCAGCTTAGAAGGGGCGCGGTACGAGCAGTACTTC	CASSLEGARYEQYF
TRBJ1-3	-	-	TRBV7-9	TGTGCCAGCAGCCCAATGGGAGGTGGAAACACCATATATTTT	CASSPMGGGNTIYF
TRBJ1-1	TRBD1	once	TRBV7-9	TGTGCCAGCAGCGGCAGGGGGGCGCTTAGCACTGAAGCTTTCTTT	CASSGRGALSTEAFF
TRBJ2-7	TRBD2	-	TRBV7-2	TGTGCCAGCAGCTTGGGGGGGGTATATACCTACGAGCAGTACTTC	CASSLGGVYTYEQYF
TRBJ2-7	TRBD2	-	TRBV4-3	TGCGCCAGCAGCCAAGATGTAGCGGGGGGCGGCGAGCAGTACTTC	CASSQDVAGGGEQYF
TRBJ2-5	-	-	TRBV2	TGTGCCAGCAGTGAGCGGGCTAGCTGGGAGACCCAGTACTTC	CASSERASWETQYF